The present T cell receptor beta chain was sequenced within a study of blood T cell repertoires in COVID-19. The wider study: T cells, B-cell-depleted T cells, or PBMCs supplied cDNA or gDNA.

The germline CDR1 and CDR2 sequences are LGHNA and YNFKEQ. The V gene end was trimmed by 4 bases and the J gene end by 2 bases; junction bases not matched to a gene: 10. This CDR3 contains 17 residues. In the source study's methods: Reference gene primer amplification in the assay estimated nucleated cell counts. Assay used: immunoSEQ multiplex PCR; TCRdb lists only in-frame clones, some missing. V and J calls and clone size follow that table, whereas D and trimming were derived from the DNA. The sample lists roughly 200,000 clones, roughly 85% seen once, with around 19% in the top ten. Participants were aged about 18 to 100 years, lived in around 22 US areas, and enrolled virtually. Participants' reported clinical history set cohort assignment.

The clonotype comes from a middle-aged man who had recovered from COVID-19. Input material: PBMCs or T cells enriched from blood (not recorded which). The V call is TRBV4-2, the J call TRBJ2-7, with 11 bases fitting TRBD2. CDR3 sequence reads: CASSPLGLAGGAYEQYF. The CDR3 DNA is TGTGCCAGCAGCCCCCTAGGATTAGCGGGGGGGGCCTACGAGCAGTACTTC.